Below, one T cell receptor (beta chain) is given with its context. The antigen is unknown. A read error may produce the germline difference seen at one junction end. TCRdb re-analysed the reads in MiXCR, keeping a single row per CDR3 protein. The sample lists some 200,000 distinct CDR3 sequences; around 40% were seen once. The record originates from a study of T cell repertoires in cytomegalovirus infection. Germline V gives CDR1 SEHNR, CDR2 FQNEAQ (reference sequence). CDR3 size: 15 residues. The chain recombines TRBV7-9 with TRBJ1-5, with 8 bases matching TRBD1. This receptor was taken from a human donor in good health (CMV status not recorded). Some clones in this sample may be carry-over from other donors' samples. The specimen comprised CD8+ T cells from cultured PBMCs, sampled from culture after CMV antigen stimulation. CDR3 in DNA: TGTGCCAGCAGCACCTCTAACAGGGGGGATCGGCCCCTGCATTTT. Encoded protein: CASSTSNRGDRPLHF.